This TCR beta chain was observed in a study of blood T cells in healthy people across ages (dated by TCRdb to between 2014 and 2017). Regarding the complete study: In model experiments, template switching captured roughly one uniquely barcoded TCR beta cDNA molecule for every two T cells. To track age-related changes in TCR beta repertoire diversity, the study relied on deep sequencing normalized with unique cDNA molecular identifiers. The donors were split into four age groups: young (average about 15 years), middle-aged (39), aged (more than 60) and long-lived (over 75). To avoid experimental bias, donors of different ages were randomly spread across the sequencing lanes. Two additional independent replicas of 1 million unique cDNA reads from the same blood draw were analyzed for two donors (one aged 18 to 30 and one aged 80 or older).

Library generation was performed with 5' RACE. The instrument was an Illumina HiSeq 2500. A second PCR of roughly 6 to 11 cycles was run with a J-beta primer mix and a sample-barcoded 5' primer. A unique molecular identifier was introduced onto each TCR beta cDNA molecule by a template-switch 5' adaptor carrying 12 random nucleotides. Each sample yielded at least 2.5 million CDR3-containing paired-end reads. First-strand cDNA synthesis was performed from all RNA using the Mint cDNA synthesis kit, with priming by a TRBC-specific oligonucleotide. Following uracil-DNA glycosylase treatment, a first 18-cycle PCR with universal primers M1SS and BC2_uni_R was performed on all cDNA. The published analysis was carried out like this. Each sample was normalized by randomly selecting 1 million high-quality reads, each carrying a distinct molecular identifier. Instead of being binned into consensus sequences, reads with shared molecular identifiers were discarded. MiTCR, run with a Q25 quality threshold and the strictest error-elimination algorithm, handled CDR3 identification, clonotype clustering and error correction. A nonparametric unseen species model with Euler transformation was used to estimate lower-bound total TCR beta diversity. TCRdb's own reprocessing of the public reads used fastp at Q25 and MiXCR and kept productive beta chains. CDR3 protein duplicates are merged, each entry listing the most common genes and DNA. TCRdb, not the original authors, processed these V and J calls. The sample data list about 640,000 distinct CDR3 sequences, and around three fifths of these were observed just once. The top ten constitute over 30% of the sample.

Systemically healthy Caucasian individuals from Russia, 35 to 50 in total and aged roughly 6 to 95 years, were included as donors. Each donor gave 8 to 10 milliliters of peripheral blood, collected into EDTA-treated Vacutainer tubes. Ficoll-Paque density-gradient centrifugation was used to isolate PBMCs, with at least 6 million per sample. Total RNA, at least 5 micrograms per sample, was extracted from PBMCs with Trizol reagent. Naive CD45RAhigh/CD27high T cell percentages were measured by flow cytometry on a PBMC aliquot from every donor. A note on this clonotype: Its antigen remains unidentified. No clone much larger than this one lies a single base away; base qualities are absent.

Results the study describes overall, beyond this receptor: Since profiling was done on bulk unsorted PBMCs, naive and antigen-experienced compartments could not be conclusively compared. As age increased, observed TCR beta diversity per million T cells dropped in a roughly linear way, and a significant reduction was already evident by age 40. Estimates of total diversity based on one million sequenced T cells were regarded as lower bounds and as underestimates. Compared with the aged group, the long-lived group had more naive CD4+ T cells, fewer expanded clones and increased TCR diversity, a pattern suggesting age selection. The percentage of naive T cells measured by flow cytometry correlated strongly with observed TCR beta diversity. The CMV infection status of donors was not known, potentially confounding age-related changes in expanded clonotypes.

The sample comprised blood. This clonotype was sampled from a man aged 60-69 years in good health.

Here the CDR3 is given as CASRPSGHIYTF. The DNA sequence reads TGTGCCAGCAGACCCTCCGGGCATATCTACACCTTC. The receptor chain draws on TRBV6-1 and TRBJ1-2; there is no confident call for the D gene. The CDR3 starts with the cysteine, ends with the phenylalanine, and has 12 residues. Just CDR3 DNA is preserved here, 36 bases in frame from base 1. V drops 6 bases and J drops 10 bases, leaving 15 bases in between. The germline V gene gives CDR1 as MNHNS and CDR2 as SASEGT.